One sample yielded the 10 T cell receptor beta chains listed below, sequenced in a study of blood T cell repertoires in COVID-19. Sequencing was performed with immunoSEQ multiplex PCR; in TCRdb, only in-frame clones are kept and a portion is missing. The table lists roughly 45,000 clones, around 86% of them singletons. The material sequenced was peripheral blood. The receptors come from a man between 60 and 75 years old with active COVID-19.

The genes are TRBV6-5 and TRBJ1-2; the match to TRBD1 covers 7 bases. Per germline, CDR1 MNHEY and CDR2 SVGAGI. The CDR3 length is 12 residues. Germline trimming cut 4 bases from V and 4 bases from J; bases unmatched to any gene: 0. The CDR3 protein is CASSSGGYGYTF. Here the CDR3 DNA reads TGTGCCAGCAGTTCAGGGGGCTATGGCTACACCTTC.

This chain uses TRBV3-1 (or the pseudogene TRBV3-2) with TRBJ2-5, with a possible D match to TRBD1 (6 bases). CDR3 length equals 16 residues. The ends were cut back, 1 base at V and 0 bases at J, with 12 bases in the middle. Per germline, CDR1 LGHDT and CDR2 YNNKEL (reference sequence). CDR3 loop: CASSQVEGEYQETQYF. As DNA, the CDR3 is TGTGCCAGCAGCCAAGTAGAGGGGGAGTACCAAGAGACCCAGTACTTC.

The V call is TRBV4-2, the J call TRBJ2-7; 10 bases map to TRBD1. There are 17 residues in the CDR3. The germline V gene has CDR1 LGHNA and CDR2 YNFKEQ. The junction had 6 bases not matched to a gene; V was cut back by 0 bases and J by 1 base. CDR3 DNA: TGTGCCAGCAGCCAAGATTATCAGGGACAGGGGTCCTACGAGCAGTACTTC. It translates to CASSQDYQGQGSYEQYF.

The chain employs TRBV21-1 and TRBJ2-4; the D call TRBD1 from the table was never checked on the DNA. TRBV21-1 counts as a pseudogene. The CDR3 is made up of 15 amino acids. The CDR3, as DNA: TGTGCCAGCTTACAGGTGGCAGGTCCCAAAAACATTCAGTACTTC. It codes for CASLQVAGPKNIQYF.

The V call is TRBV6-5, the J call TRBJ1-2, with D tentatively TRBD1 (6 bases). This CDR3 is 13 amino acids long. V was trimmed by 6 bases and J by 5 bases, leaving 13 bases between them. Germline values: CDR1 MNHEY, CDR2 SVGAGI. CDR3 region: CASRTGTQYGYTF. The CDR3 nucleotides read TGTGCCAGCAGGACCGGGACACAGTATGGCTACACCTTC.

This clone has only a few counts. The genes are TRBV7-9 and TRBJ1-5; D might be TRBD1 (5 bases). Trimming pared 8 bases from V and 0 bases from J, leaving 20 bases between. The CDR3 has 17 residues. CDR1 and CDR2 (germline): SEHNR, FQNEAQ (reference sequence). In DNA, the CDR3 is TGTGCCAGCCGGCGGCAGGACAACCGAGGTAGCAATCAGCCCCAGCATTTT. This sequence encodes CASRRQDNRGSNQPQHF.

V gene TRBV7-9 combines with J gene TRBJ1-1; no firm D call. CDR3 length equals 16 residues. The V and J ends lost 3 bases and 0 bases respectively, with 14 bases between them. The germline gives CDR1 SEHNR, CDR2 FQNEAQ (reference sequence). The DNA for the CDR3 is TGTGCCAGCAGCTTCGGTGATGTACGTTTGAACACTGAAGCTTTCTTT. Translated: CASSFGDVRLNTEAFF.

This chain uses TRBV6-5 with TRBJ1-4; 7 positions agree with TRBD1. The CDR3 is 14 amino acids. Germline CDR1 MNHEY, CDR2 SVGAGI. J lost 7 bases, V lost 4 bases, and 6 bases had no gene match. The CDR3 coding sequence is TGTGCCAGCAGTTTCACAGGGGATTCTGAAAAACTGTTTTTT. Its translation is CASSFTGDSEKLFF.

CDR3 region: CASSEVDSSLNTEAFF. CDR3 coding DNA: TGTGCCAGCAGTGAAGTTGATAGCAGCTTGAACACTGAAGCTTTCTTT. The gene calls are TRBV25-1 and TRBJ1-1, with D hard to call. There are 16 residues in the CDR3. Per the germline V gene, CDR1 is MGHDK and CDR2 is SYGVNS. V shed 2 bases and J shed 0 bases, with 13 bases lying between them.

This CDR3 reads CASSSSREEEKLFF. CDR3 DNA sequence: TGTGCCAGCAGTTCGTCCCGCGAGGAGGAAAAACTGTTTTTT. The chain is built from TRBV28 and TRBJ1-4; no clear D. Looked up from germline, CDR1 is MDHEN and CDR2 is SYDVKM. Trimming stripped 4 bases from V and 8 bases from J, with 14 bases between. The CDR3 is 14 residues long.